This is a list of T cell receptor beta chains from one sample in a study of regulatory T cells in long-lasting Graves disease. Each CDR3 protein gets one entry after TCRdb re-called the multiplex PCR reads with MiXCR. Of roughly 300,000 distinct CDR3 sequences listed, around a fifth are singletons. Specimen: peripheral blood mononuclear cells (PBMCs), collected when the disease was refractory, from a patient treated with antithyroid drugs. Receptors originate from a female donor with Graves disease. The CDR3 runs from the conserved cysteine through the conserved F or W.

TRBJ1-5 TRBV20-1 CSASARAGNQPQHF
TRBJ2-5 TRBV2 CASSEARGQETQYF
TRBJ2-3 TRBV24-1 CATSEREVPDTQYF
TRBJ1-2 TRBV28 CASRYSDRDGYTF
TRBJ1-3 TRBV7-2 CASSPIGNTIYF
TRBJ1-6 TRBV12-3/TRBV12-4 CASSEGQATPLHF
TRBJ2-7 TRBV20-1 CSADATGAYEQYF
TRBJ2-7 TRBV7-9 CASSSSGTGISYEQYF
TRBJ2-7 TRBV10-3 CAIRPGQGVDEQYF
TRBJ2-1 TRBV4-3 CASSQDRGAINEQFF
TRBJ1-2 TRBV28 CASSSYLIDRTEQLPHGYTF
TRBJ2-3 TRBV11-1 CASSSRTGRTDTQYF
TRBJ2-3 TRBV7-2 CASSSLAGGADTQYF
TRBJ2-7 TRBV20-1 CSAGGTSGSYEQYF
TRBJ2-7 TRBV6-1 CASGGQGEQYF
TRBJ2-7 TRBV4-2 CASSLDSDEQYF
TRBJ2-5 TRBV27 CASSLRWGIKETQYF
TRBJ2-4 TRBV6-1 CASDSGVLKNIQYF
TRBJ1-5 TRBV20-1 CSARPGEGSNQPQHF
TRBJ1-5 TRBV20-1 CSAYPGRNQPQHF
TRBJ2-5 TRBV3-1 CASSQDLAGAETQYF
TRBJ2-7 TRBV11-2 CASSPGLAGREQYF
TRBJ1-6 TRBV11-2 CASSLLGGPLHF
TRBJ2-1 TRBV10-3 CANGRGDEQFF
TRBJ2-1 TRBV27 CASSLGGGPVEQFF